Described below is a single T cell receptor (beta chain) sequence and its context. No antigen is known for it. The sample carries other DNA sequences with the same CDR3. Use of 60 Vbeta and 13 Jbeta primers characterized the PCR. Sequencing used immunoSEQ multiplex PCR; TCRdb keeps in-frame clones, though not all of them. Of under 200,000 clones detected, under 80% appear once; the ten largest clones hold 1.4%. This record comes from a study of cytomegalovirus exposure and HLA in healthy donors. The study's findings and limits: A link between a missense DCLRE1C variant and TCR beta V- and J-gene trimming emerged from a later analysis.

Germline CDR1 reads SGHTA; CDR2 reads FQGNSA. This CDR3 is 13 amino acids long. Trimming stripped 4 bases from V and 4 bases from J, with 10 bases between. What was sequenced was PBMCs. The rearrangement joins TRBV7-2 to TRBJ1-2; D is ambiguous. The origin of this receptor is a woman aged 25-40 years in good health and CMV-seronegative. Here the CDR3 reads CASSSGRGYGYTF. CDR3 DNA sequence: TGTGCCAGCAGCTCCGGCAGAGGCTATGGCTACACCTTC.